A single TCR beta chain is shown here with its context. Its antigen is currently unknown. CDR1 and CDR2 (germline): SGHDN, FVKESK. This CDR3 spans 16 amino acids. The V gene end was trimmed by 3 bases and the J gene end by 2 bases; junction bases not matched to a gene: 9. Unique-molecular-identifier-tagged TCR beta cDNA libraries were used. T cells numbering roughly 1 to 10 million yielded some 480,000 cDNA molecules. TCRdb passed the PCR reads through MiXCR, listing each CDR3 protein once. The data show some 690,000 distinct CDR3 sequences, approximately 60% seen once. These data belong to a study of post-analysis software for immune sequencing data. Whole-study context: Courses of disease covered relapsing-remitting, secondary progressive and progressive-relapsing multiple sclerosis. The study's findings and limits: Samples from one preparation batch, clustered by F measure, grouped strongly together. The normalized Chao1 diversity of multiple sclerosis patients was significantly lower than that of controls. When patients were compared with controls, about 5 TRBV segments were more frequent, TRBV5-6, TRBV5-1 and TRBV20-1 among them.

The V call is TRBV14, the J call TRBJ2-5, with 7 bases aligning to TRBD1. Sequencing was carried out using blood. This TCR derives from a girl aged 2 to 10 with multiple sclerosis. The CDR3 DNA reads TGTGCCAGCAGCCATTTCGGGACAGCACCTCAAGAGACCCAGTACTTC. It translates to CASSHFGTAPQETQYF.